One and the same sample provided the 26 T cell receptor beta chains below, sequenced in a study of OX40 agonist ivuxolimab in advanced cancers. Repertoires were generated with immunoSEQ multiplex PCR, while TCRdb's copy carries only in-frame clones and drops some. The profile covers some 19,000 clones, with 85% to 90% appearing a single time and 50% taken by the ten largest. Sequenced material: CD4+ or CD8+ T cells sorted from blood, taken in a trial of the OX40 agonist ivuxolimab. These receptors were collected from an adult with an advanced solid tumor such as melanoma, head and neck, liver or kidney cancer.

CDR3 coding DNA: TGTGCCAGCAGCACAGCCGGGGGGGAAAAACTGTTTTTT. As protein: CASSTAGGEKLFF. The V and J genes are TRBV7-3 and TRBJ1-4; possibly TRBD1 for D (5 bases). CDR1 is SGHTA, CDR2 FQGTGA, per germline. This CDR3 comprises 13 residues. Trimming stripped 5 bases from V and 8 bases from J, with 12 bases between.

The chain recombines TRBV4-3 with TRBJ2-7, with 7 bases aligning to TRBD2. The J segment lost 4 bases and the V segment lost 0 bases, leaving 6 bases of the junction unmatched. Germline V CDR1 and CDR2: LGHNA, YSLEER. This CDR3 region has 15 residues. The CDR3 is CASSQDRFGGYEQYF. Here the CDR3 DNA reads TGCGCCAGCAGCCAAGATAGGTTCGGGGGGTACGAGCAGTACTTC.

In this sample, this clone turned up once. The chain couples TRBV21-1 to TRBJ2-7; the tabulated D call, TRBD1, remains unverified against the DNA. TRBV21-1 is listed as a pseudogene. This CDR3 is 15 amino acids long. The CDR3 loop reads CASSKDRASSYEQYF. In DNA, the CDR3 is TGTGCCAGCAGCAAGGACAGGGCGAGCTCCTACGAGCAGTACTTC.

This rearrangement joins TRBV10-3 to TRBJ2-3, with 7 positions matching TRBD2. Germline lookup yields CDR1 ENHRY and CDR2 SYGVKD. The CDR3 extends over 13 amino acids. V lost 3 bases, J lost 9 bases, and 6 bases stayed unmatched. The CDR3 region is CAISERQRDTQYF. The CDR3 DNA reads TGTGCCATCAGTGAACGCCAGCGGGACACGCAGTATTTT.

This chain uses TRBV7-3 with TRBJ2-5, with 10 bases matching TRBD1. This CDR3 contains 16 residues. In germline, CDR1 is SGHTA, CDR2 FQGTGA. Unmatched junction bases numbered 10, after V lost 4 bases and J lost 5 bases. CDR3 bases: TGTGCCAGCAGCTCGACAGGGGGCTTCTTGGGGGAGACCCAGTACTTC. This encodes CASSSTGGFLGETQYF. Together with reference TRBV7-3 and TRBJ2-5, the CDR3 gives the full variable domain: GAGVSQTPSNKVTEKGKYVELRCDPISGHTALYWYRQSLGQGPEFLIYFQGTGAADDSGLPNDRFFAVRPEGSVSTLKIQRTERGDSAVYLCASSSTGGFLGETQYFGPGTRLLVL.

This clone was detected only once. The rearrangement uses TRBV7-9 and TRBJ1-5, with D uncertain. The V end was cut by 1 base, the J end by 7 bases, with 14 bases between. CDR1 is SEHNR, CDR2 FQNEAQ, per germline (reference sequence). This CDR3 spans 15 amino acids. The CDR3 loop reads CASSLGPVGEQPQHF. The CDR3 nucleotides are TGTGCCAGCAGCTTAGGTCCGGTCGGCGAGCAGCCCCAGCATTTT.

This clone came up once. The chain combines TRBV7-9 with TRBJ2-1; 7 bases are a match to TRBD2. Germline trimming cut 2 bases from V and 7 bases from J; bases unmatched to any gene: 8. This CDR3 contains 15 residues. Per germline, CDR1 SEHNR and CDR2 FQNEAQ (reference sequence). This CDR3 is CASSLSRGRANEQFF. CDR3 nucleotide sequence: TGTGCCAGCAGCTTAAGTCGGGGGAGGGCAAATGAGCAGTTCTTC.

The chain recombines TRBV14 with TRBJ1-1; TRBD1 is a possible D gene (5 bases). CDR3 length: 17 amino acids. V shed 6 bases and J shed 3 bases, with 23 bases lying between them. From germline, CDR1 is SGHDN and CDR2 FVKESK. The CDR3 here is CASSEHAGHSVDTEAFF. CDR3 bases: TGTGCCAGCAGTGAACATGCTGGACACTCTGTCGACACTGAAGCTTTCTTT.

The rearrangement links TRBV14 to TRBJ2-7, with TRBD1 matching 9 bases. J was trimmed by 4 bases and V by 4 bases; bases with no gene match: 5. The CDR3 runs to 14 residues. From germline, CDR1 is SGHDN and CDR2 FVKESK. CDR3 protein: CASSPWDRAYEQYF. DNA for the CDR3: TGTGCCAGCAGCCCCTGGGACAGGGCTTACGAGCAGTACTTC.

The CDR3 loop is CASRPSSGRGEQFF. CDR3 coding DNA: TGTGCCAGCAGGCCCTCTAGCGGGAGGGGCGAGCAGTTCTTC. The rearrangement links TRBV7-9 to TRBJ2-1, with 12 bases that match TRBD2. Germline trimming cut 6 bases from V and 10 bases from J; bases unmatched to any gene: 7. CDR1 is SEHNR, CDR2 FQNEAQ, per germline (reference sequence). The CDR3 spans 14 residues.

This chain joins TRBV28 and TRBJ1-5, with D uncertain. The CDR3 spans 16 residues. V was trimmed by 1 base and J by 2 bases, leaving 12 bases between them. CDR1 is MDHEN and CDR2 is SYDVKM in the germline V gene. For the CDR3, the DNA is TGTGCCAGCAGTTTATCCCTCGATGGAGGCAATCAGCCCCAGCATTTT. Translating it yields CASSLSLDGGNQPQHF.

The genes are TRBV7-9 and TRBJ1-5; D is unresolved. The length of the CDR3 is 14 residues. V lost 4 bases and J lost 7, with 14 bases in between. Germline CDR1 is SEHNR and CDR2 is FQNEAQ (reference sequence). The CDR3 nucleotides are TGTGCCAGCAGCTCCGCGCTGGAGGTCCAGCCCCAGCATTTT. The encoded protein is CASSSALEVQPQHF.

This clone has a handful of counts. The chain couples TRBV28 to TRBJ1-3; D remains ambiguous. Trimming left V 11 bases short and J 8 bases short, with 10 bases between. Germline V gives CDR1 MDHEN, CDR2 SYDVKM. There are 10 residues in the CDR3. CDR3 nucleotide sequence: TGTGCCCCCGCCGGGGACACCATATATTTT. Translation: CAPAGDTIYF.

The chain joins TRBV11-2 to TRBJ2-7; unclear D gene. From germline, CDR1 is SGHAT and CDR2 FQNNGV. The ends were cut back, 2 bases at V and 7 bases at J, with 6 bases in the middle. The CDR3 runs 11 residues. In DNA, the CDR3 is TGTGCCAGCAGCTTAATGGGGGAGCAGTACTTC. Translating gives CASSLMGEQYF.

This sequence joins TRBV27 and TRBJ2-1, with TRBD2 matching over 15 bases. V was clipped by 5 bases and J by 7 bases; unmatched bases: 3. Per germline, CDR1 MNHEY and CDR2 SMNVEV (reference sequence). The CDR3 sequence is 15 residues long. The CDR3 bases are TGTGCCAGCAGTCCCGGGACTAGCGGGAGGAATGAGCAGTTCTTC. Amino acids: CASSPGTSGRNEQFF.

Remarks on this clone: The junction shows a germline mismatch at one end, possibly a read error. The chain carries TRBV7-6 and TRBJ2-7; the D call may be TRBD1 or TRBD2 (6 bases each). The CDR3 consists of 16 residues. The germline gives CDR1 SGHVS, CDR2 FNYEAQ. In DNA, the CDR3 is TGTGCCAGCAACTTAGGGGGGCCCGGGACCATCTACGAGCAGTACTTC. This encodes CASNLGGPGTIYEQYF. The complete variable domain, with remaining parts taken from reference TRBV7-6 and TRBJ2-7, reads GAGVSQSPRYKVTKRGQDVALRCDPISGHVSLYWYRQALGQGPEFLTYFNYEAQQDKSGLPNDRFSAERPEGSISTLTIQRTEQRDSAMYRCASNLGGPGTIYEQYFGPGTRLTVT.

The chain employs TRBV7-9 and TRBJ2-7; TRBD2 agrees at 7 bases. Germline V gene lookup returns CDR1 SEHNR and CDR2 FQNEAQ (reference sequence). J was trimmed by 3 bases and V by 5 bases; bases with no gene match: 7. This CDR3 is built from 14 residues. CDR3 protein: CASSGGGSGYEQYF. In nucleotides, the CDR3 is TGTGCCAGCAGCGGCGGGGGTAGCGGCTACGAGCAGTACTTC. The full variable domain, its missing parts supplied by reference TRBV7-9 and TRBJ2-7, is DTGVSQNPRHKITKRGQNVTFRCDPISEHNRLYWYRQTLGQGPEFLTYFQNEAQLEKSRLLSDRFSAERPKGSFSTLEIQRTEQGDSAMYLCASSGGGSGYEQYFGPGTRLTVT.

V and J are TRBV11-2 and TRBJ2-7; tentative D call: TRBD2 (5 bases). CDR1 is SGHAT, CDR2 FQNNGV, per germline. The germline V and J ends were trimmed by 6 bases and 3 bases, with 12 bases remaining between them. There are 13 residues in the CDR3. CDR3 nucleotides: TGTGCCAGCAGACACGGACTGAACTACGAGCAGTACTTC. Encoded protein: CASRHGLNYEQYF.

This chain's CDR3 is CASSSLGTSTEQYF. CDR3 DNA: TGTGCCAGCAGTTCCCTCGGGACTAGCACCGAGCAGTACTTC. The chain uses TRBV27 and TRBJ2-7, with 9 bases fitting TRBD2. The J segment lost 6 bases and the V segment lost 4 bases, leaving 7 bases of the junction unmatched. CDR1 is MNHEY, CDR2 SMNVEV, per germline (reference sequence). The CDR3 is made up of 14 amino acids.

The chain couples TRBV5-8 to TRBJ1-1; D is unresolved. This CDR3 has 10 residues. Germline lookup yields CDR1 SGHTS and CDR2 YDEGEE. The V gene lost 1 base and the J gene lost 7 bases, with 2 bases spanning the gap. This CDR3 is CASSLSEAFF. CDR3 coding DNA: TGTGCCAGCAGCTTGAGTGAAGCTTTCTTT.

Remarks on this clone: The junction departs from germline at one end; a sequencing error may be responsible. The gene calls are TRBV4-3 and TRBJ2-1; tentatively, D is TRBD1 or TRBD2 (5 bases each). Germline V CDR1 and CDR2: LGHNA, YSLEER. The CDR3 is 13 amino acids. This chain's CDR3 is CASSPGPQNGQFF. The CDR3 DNA sequence: TGCGCCAGCAGCCCGGGACCCCAGAATGGGCAGTTCTTC.

The chain uses TRBV4-3 and TRBJ2-7; D possibly corresponds to TRBD2 (5 bases). This CDR3 is 18 amino acids long. Per germline, CDR1 LGHNA and CDR2 YSLEER. Between the trimmed V and J ends, which lost 0 bases and 2 bases, there was a span of 20 bases. CDR3 region: CASSQEWERNRGTYEQYF. CDR3 nucleotide sequence: TGCGCCAGCAGCCAAGAATGGGAAAGGAATAGAGGGACCTACGAGCAGTACTTC.

The gene calls are TRBV7-9 and TRBJ2-5, with D maybe TRBD1 (5 bases). The germline V gene has CDR1 SEHNR and CDR2 FQNEAQ (reference sequence). V was pared by 6 bases and J by 1 base, with 9 bases between. CDR3 length equals 13 residues. CDR3 in DNA: TGTGCCAGCAGTACCGACAGCCAAGAGACCCAGTACTTC. Amino acid sequence: CASSTDSQETQYF.

This clone is medium-sized. For the CDR3, the DNA is TGCAGCGTTCGGGGGGCTCTAGCGGGAGGGCGGGAGCAGTACTTC. This sequence encodes CSVRGALAGGREQYF. The rearrangement links TRBV29-1 to TRBJ2-7; 12 bases agree with TRBD2. The CDR3 length is 15 residues. J gave up 7 bases and V 5 bases, and 12 bases lay outside the gene matches. In germline, CDR1 is SQVTM, CDR2 ANQGSEA.

The chain employs TRBV6-5 and TRBJ2-7; 13 bases match TRBD2. The germline V gene encodes CDR1 MNHEY and CDR2 SVGAGI. This CDR3 is built from 15 residues. J lost 2 bases, V lost 6 bases, and 4 bases had no gene match. CDR3 in DNA: TGTGCCAGCAGCTCGGGACTAGCGGGGCCCTACGAGCAGTACTTC. Residues: CASSSGLAGPYEQYF.

V gene TRBV7-3 combines with J gene TRBJ2-2; D not resolved. Trimming shortened V by 4 bases and J by 5 bases, and 8 bases separated the two germline ends. In germline, CDR1 is SGHTA, CDR2 FQGTGA. The CDR3 loop spans 13 amino acids. CDR3 sequence: CASSSLLTGELFF. CDR3 in DNA: TGTGCCAGCAGCTCCTTACTTACCGGGGAGCTGTTTTTT.